What follows describes a single T cell receptor beta chain. Its specificity is unknown. A multiplex PCR was run with 60 Vbeta primers and 13 Jbeta primers. The data were produced by immunoSEQ multiplex PCR, yet TCRdb's version contains in-frame clones alone and is incomplete. The sample holds approximately 180,000 clones; approximately 78% are singletons and the top ten take about 1.8%. This entry comes from a study of cytomegalovirus exposure and HLA in healthy donors. About the research overall: Researchers previously reported finding fewer than 140 million unique TCR beta sequences from roughly 200 million T cells. Study conclusions and caveats: A cluster of highly shared sequence variants was likely a sequencing artifact.

The length of the CDR3 is 14 residues. V was clipped by 0 bases and J by 5 bases, with 8 bases between them. The germline gives CDR1 MNHEY, CDR2 SVGAGI. The source material was PBMCs. This chain links TRBV6-5 with TRBJ2-1, with D possibly matching TRBD1 (6 bases). The TCR sequence derives from a woman between 18 and 30 years old in good health and CMV-seronegative. For the CDR3, the DNA is TGTGCCAGCAGTTACTCCTACAGGGACAATGAGCAGTTCTTC. Protein product: CASSYSYRDNEQFF.